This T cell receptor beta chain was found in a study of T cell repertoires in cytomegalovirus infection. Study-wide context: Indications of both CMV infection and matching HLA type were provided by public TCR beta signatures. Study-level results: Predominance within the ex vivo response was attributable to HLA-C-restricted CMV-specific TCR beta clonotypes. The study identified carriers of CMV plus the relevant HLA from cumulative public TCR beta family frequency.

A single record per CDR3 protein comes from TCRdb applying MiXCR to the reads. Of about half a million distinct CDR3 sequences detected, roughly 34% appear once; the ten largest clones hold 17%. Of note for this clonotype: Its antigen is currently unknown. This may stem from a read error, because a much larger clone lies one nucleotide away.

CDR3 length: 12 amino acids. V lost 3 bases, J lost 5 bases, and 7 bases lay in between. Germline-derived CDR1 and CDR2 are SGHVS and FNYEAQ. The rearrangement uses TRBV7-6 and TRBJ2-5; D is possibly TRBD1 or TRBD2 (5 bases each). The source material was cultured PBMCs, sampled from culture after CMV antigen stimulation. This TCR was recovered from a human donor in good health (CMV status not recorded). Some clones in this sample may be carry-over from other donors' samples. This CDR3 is CASSFEGETQYF. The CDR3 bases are TGTGCCAGCAGCTTCGAGGGGGAGACCCAGTACTTC.